Here is one T cell receptor beta chain with its context. These data are taken from a study of technical replicates of blood from a handful of donors. With 5 bases clipped from V and 1 base from J, the junction kept 5 bases outside the gene matches. CDR3 length equals 15 residues. Looked up from germline, CDR1 is MNHEY and CDR2 is SMNVEV (reference sequence). The method was immunoSEQ multiplex PCR; TCRdb's version includes in-frame clones alone and lacks a portion of them. In the table there are around 79,000 clones, around 94% of which are singletons. The sequenced sample consisted of T cells isolated from PBMCs. This TCR derives from a human donor in good health. This chain links TRBV27 with TRBJ2-5; 9 bases are a match to TRBD1. In nucleotides, the CDR3 is TGTGCCAGCAGTCGCAGGACAGGGGTCCAAGAGACCCAGTACTTC. This codes for CASSRRTGVQETQYF.